The rows below give T cell receptor beta chains drawn from one sample of a study of shared clonotypes between healthy human individuals. Only in-frame clones appear in the TCRdb table, and some are missing; sequencing was by immunoSEQ multiplex PCR. The sample consists of approximately 1.5 million clones, roughly 98.5% of them appearing once. The sequencing input was naive CD4+ T cells sorted from blood. The receptors here all came from a man aged 30 to 39 in good health. Each CDR3 is given with its conserved first and last residue. Fields, in order: J gene, V gene, clone size, D gene, CDR3 protein, CDR3 DNA. The D gene is left open where the match is weak. Clone size, where shown, is once, few, many, or a class for clones that have expanded.

>TRBJ2-7|TRBV6-5|once|TRBD1
CASGRTGYSYEQYF
TGTGCCAGCGGGAGGACAGGGTACTCCTACGAGCAGTACTTC
>TRBJ2-5|TRBV2|once|.
CAGGTEGRETQYF
TGTGCCGGAGGGACAGAAGGTCGGGAGACCCAGTACTTC
>TRBJ2-7|TRBV11-2|once|.
CASSLGQSYEQYF
TGTGCCAGCAGCTTAGGTCAGTCCTACGAGCAGTACTTC
>TRBJ1-1|TRBV5-5|.|.
CASSQESVTEAFF
TGTGCCAGCAGCCAAGAGTCGGTCACTGAAGCTTTCTTT
>TRBJ2-5|TRBV7-9|once|TRBD2
CASRLFSGRKQETQYF
TGTGCCAGCCGTCTCTTCAGCGGGAGGAAGCAAGAGACCCAGTACTTC
>TRBJ1-5|TRBV10-3|few|.
CAISREGNQPQHF
TGTGCCATCAGCAGGGAGGGCAATCAGCCCCAGCATTTT
>TRBJ2-7|TRBV5-1|.|.
CASSLYRDNEQYF
TGCGCCAGCAGCCTATACAGGGATAACGAGCAGTACTTC
>TRBJ1-2|TRBV5-6|.|.
CASSLPGTDQYGYTF
TGTGCCAGCAGCTTGCCAGGGACCGACCAATATGGCTACACCTTC
>TRBJ2-7|TRBV9|once|TRBD1
CASSVGTGQQAEQYF
TGTGCCAGCAGCGTAGGGACGGGACAGCAGGCCGAGCAGTACTTC
>TRBJ2-7|TRBV6-6|.|.
CASSLQGPPYEQYF
TGTGCCAGCAGTTTGCAGGGGCCCCCCTACGAGCAGTACTTC
>TRBJ2-5|TRBV5-1|.|TRBD1
CASSPGTALQETQYF
TGCGCCAGCAGCCCCGGGACAGCTCTTCAAGAGACCCAGTACTTC
>TRBJ2-3|TRBV5-1|.|TRBD2
CASSSGTSGYTDTQYF
TGCGCCAGCAGTTCTGGGACTAGCGGGTACACAGATACGCAGTATTTT
>TRBJ2-1|TRBV4-3|.|.
CASSRGSGSSYNEQFF
TGCGCCAGCAGTCGTGGAAGCGGAAGCTCCTACAATGAGCAGTTCTTC
>TRBJ2-5|TRBV29-1|.|.
CSVVGTAGETQYF
TGCAGCGTTGTTGGGACGGCGGGAGAGACCCAGTACTTC
>TRBJ2-5|TRBV29-1|.|.
CSVTLGAGGGAQYF
TGCAGCGTTACTCTGGGGGCAGGTGGTGGGGCCCAGTACTTC
>TRBJ2-2|TRBV5-1|.|TRBD2
CASSAGLAGPQLFF
TGCGCCAGCAGCGCGGGACTAGCGGGTCCCCAACTGTTTTTT
>TRBJ2-5|TRBV18|.|TRBD1
CASSPTQGSIETQYF
TGTGCCAGCTCACCGACACAGGGGTCGATCGAGACCCAGTACTTC
>TRBJ2-7|TRBV28|.|.
CASRYDSFSYEQYF
TGTGCCAGCAGGTATGACAGCTTCTCCTACGAGCAGTACTTC
>TRBJ1-3|TRBV5-4|.|.
CASSLSTGGGNTIYF
TGTGCCAGCAGCCTCTCTACGGGGGGTGGAAACACCATATATTTT
>TRBJ2-5|TRBV18|.|TRBD1
CASSPGDRVGGTQYF
TGTGCCAGCTCACCGGGTGACAGGGTCGGCGGGACCCAGTACTTC
>TRBJ2-2|TRBV11-3|.|.
CASSPRPPQGTGELFF
TGTGCCAGCAGCCCGAGGCCACCCCAAGGCACCGGGGAGCTGTTTTTT
>TRBJ2-7|TRBV7-2|.|.
CASSLIQVHEQYF
TGTGCCAGCAGCTTAATACAAGTACACGAGCAGTACTTC
>TRBJ2-7|TRBV25-1|.|.
CASSVDGGHEQYF
TGTGCCAGCAGTGTTGATGGCGGGCACGAGCAGTACTTC
>TRBJ2-2|TRBV6-5|.|.
CASSYRSGTGELFF
TGTGCCAGCAGTTACAGGAGTGGTACCGGGGAGCTGTTTTTT
>TRBJ2-1|TRBV7-9|.|TRBD2
CASSLAAGRVNEQFF
TGTGCCAGCAGCTTAGCGGCCGGGAGGGTCAATGAGCAGTTCTTC
>TRBJ2-1|TRBV6-1|.|TRBD1
CASSEESGGKTEQFF
TGTGCCAGCAGTGAAGAGTCAGGGGGAAAGACTGAGCAGTTCTTC
>TRBJ2-7|TRBV5-1|.|.
CASSEDPGGDYEQYF
TGCGCCAGCAGCGAGGACCCCGGTGGGGACTACGAGCAGTACTTC
>TRBJ2-2|TRBV10-1|once|.
CASSGWGPVGTGELFF
TGCGCCAGCAGTGGATGGGGGCCGGTTGGGACCGGGGAGCTGTTTTTT
>TRBJ2-7|TRBV10-1|.|TRBD2
CASSEFRTSAYEQYF
TGCGCCAGCAGTGAGTTCAGGACTAGCGCGTACGAGCAGTACTTC
>TRBJ2-5|TRBV18|.|TRBD1
CASSPPTPGQEVIAQYF
TGTGCCAGCTCACCACCGACTCCGGGACAGGAGGTGATTGCCCAGTACTTC
>TRBJ2-3|TRBV6-5|.|.
CASSYEGLSSTDTQYF
TGTGCCAGCAGTTATGAAGGACTGTCTAGCACAGATACGCAGTATTTT
>TRBJ2-1|TRBV10-1|.|.
CASSEVGELRNEQFF
TGCGCCAGCAGTGAGGTGGGGGAGCTACGGAATGAGCAGTTCTTC
>TRBJ1-2|TRBV5-1|.|.
CASSSGLNYGYTF
TGCGCCAGCAGCTCCGGGCTCAACTATGGCTACACCTTC
>TRBJ2-7|TRBV11-2|.|.
CASSLLRRTNSYEQYF
TGTGCCAGCAGCCTTCTCCGGCGAACAAACTCCTACGAGCAGTACTTC
>TRBJ2-1|TRBV9|.|TRBD1
CASSVEGTAYNEQFF
TGTGCCAGCAGCGTAGAAGGGACAGCATACAATGAGCAGTTCTTC
>TRBJ1-3|TRBV6-4|.|.
CASSDSREKLSGNTIYF
TGTGCCAGCAGTGACTCGAGGGAGAAACTCTCTGGAAACACCATATATTTT
>TRBJ2-6|TRBV30|few|.
CAWSVTGANVLTF
TGTGCCTGGAGTGTGACTGGGGCCAACGTCCTGACTTTC
>TRBJ2-2|TRBV15|.|TRBD2
CATSRLAAHTGELFF
TGTGCCACCAGCCGCCTAGCGGCACACACCGGGGAGCTGTTTTTT
>TRBJ2-1|TRBV5-6|.|TRBD2
CASSLGSAGGSYNEQFF
TGTGCCAGCAGCTTGGGTTCCGCGGGAGGGAGCTACAATGAGCAGTTCTTC
>TRBJ2-1|TRBV7-9|few|TRBD2
CASSPLPRTSGRKDEQFF
TGTGCCAGCAGCCCCCTTCCCCGGACTAGCGGGAGGAAGGATGAGCAGTTCTTC
>TRBJ2-7|TRBV18|.|.
CASSPQQGPYEQYF
TGTGCCAGCTCACCACAACAGGGCCCCTACGAGCAGTACTTC
>TRBJ2-1|TRBV7-9|.|TRBD2
CASSPTSGRASYNEQFF
TGTGCCAGCAGCCCAACTAGCGGGAGGGCCTCCTACAATGAGCAGTTCTTC
>TRBJ1-1|TRBV19|.|.
CASSIDPAGANTEAFF
TGTGCCAGTAGTATAGATCCCGCAGGGGCTAACACTGAAGCTTTCTTT
>TRBJ2-3|TRBV2|.|.
CASREDYTDTQYF
TGTGCCAGCAGAGAAGACTACACAGATACGCAGTATTTT
>TRBJ1-3|TRBV28|.|.
CASSLGAHSSGNTIYF
TGTGCCAGCAGTTTAGGTGCTCACTCCTCTGGAAACACCATATATTTT
>TRBJ1-1|TRBV7-8|.|.
CASSPGQTDFEAFF
TGTGCCAGCAGCCCAGGACAGACCGACTTTGAAGCTTTCTTT